A selection of T cell receptor beta chains follows, all from one sample in a study of blood T cell repertoires in COVID-19. The repertoire was sequenced with immunoSEQ multiplex PCR; TCRdb's copy has only in-frame clones and lacks some. Of just over 95,000 clones in the sample, 82% were seen once. The sequenced material came from peripheral blood. Receptors were obtained from a man older than 75 with acute or convalescent COVID-19. The CDR3 runs from the conserved cysteine through the conserved F or W. The D gene is left open where the match is weak. Only some rows state a clone size, as once, few, many or a class for expanded clones.

cdr3_aa | cdr3_nt | j_call | d_call | clone_size | v_call
CASSLGSVSNQPQHF | TGTGCCAGCAGCTTAGGGAGTGTTAGCAATCAGCCCCAGCATTTT | TRBJ1-5 | - | once | TRBV7-2
CASSQAWREQYF | TGTGCCAGCAGCCAAGCCTGGAGGGAGCAGTACTTC | TRBJ2-7 | - | few | TRBV14
CASSLTGVQPQHF | TGTGCCAGCAGCTTAACAGGGGTCCAGCCCCAGCATTTT | TRBJ1-5 | TRBD1 | - | TRBV9
CASSPPGSTDTQYF | TGTGCCAGCAGTCCCCCGGGGAGCACAGATACGCAGTATTTT | TRBJ2-3 | - | - | TRBV27
CASSPGQGKYF | TGTGCCAGCAGCCCAGGACAGGGCAAATATTTT | TRBJ1-3 | TRBD1 | - | TRBV6-6
CAWSVRGSRPDTQYF | TGTGCCTGGAGTGTACGAGGAAGTCGACCAGATACGCAGTATTTT | TRBJ2-3 | - | - | TRBV30
CASRDTGEETQYF | TGTGCCAGCAGAGACACAGGGGAAGAGACCCAGTACTTC | TRBJ2-5 | TRBD1 | once | TRBV28
CAIKSGTNEKLFF | TGTGCCATCAAATCCGGTACTAATGAAAAACTGTTTTTT | TRBJ1-4 | - | few | TRBV10-3
CASSLAFYEQFF | TGCGCCAGCAGCTTGGCTTTCTATGAGCAGTTCTTC | TRBJ2-1 | - | once | TRBV5-1
CASRPQINEKLFF | TGCGCCAGCAGACCGCAGATTAATGAAAAACTGTTTTTT | TRBJ1-4 | - | - | TRBV10-2
CASSIGGGFTDTQYF | TGTGCCAGTAGTATCGGGGGAGGTTTCACAGATACGCAGTATTTT | TRBJ2-3 | - | - | TRBV19
CSVAMWTGASDTQYF | TGCAGCGTCGCTATGTGGACAGGGGCCTCAGATACGCAGTATTTT | TRBJ2-3 | TRBD1 | few | TRBV29-1
CASSMDRGQAFF | TGTGCCAGCAGCATGGACAGGGGGCAAGCTTTCTTT | TRBJ1-1 | TRBD1 | - | TRBV11-2
CASSEGALNQPQHF | TGTGCCAGCAGTGAAGGGGCCCTCAATCAGCCCCAGCATTTT | TRBJ1-5 | - | medium-sized | TRBV2